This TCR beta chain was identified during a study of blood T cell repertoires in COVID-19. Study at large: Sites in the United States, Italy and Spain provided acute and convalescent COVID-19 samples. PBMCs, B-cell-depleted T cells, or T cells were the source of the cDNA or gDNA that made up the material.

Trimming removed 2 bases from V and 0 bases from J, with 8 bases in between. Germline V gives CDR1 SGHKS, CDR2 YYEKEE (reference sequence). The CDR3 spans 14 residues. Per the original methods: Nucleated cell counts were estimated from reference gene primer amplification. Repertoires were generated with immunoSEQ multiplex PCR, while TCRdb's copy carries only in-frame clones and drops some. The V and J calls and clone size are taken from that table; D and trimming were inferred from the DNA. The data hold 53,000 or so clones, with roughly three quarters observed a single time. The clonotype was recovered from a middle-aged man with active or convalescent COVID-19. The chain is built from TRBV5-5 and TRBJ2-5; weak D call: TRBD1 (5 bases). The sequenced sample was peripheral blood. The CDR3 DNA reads TGTGCCAGCAGCTTCAGGGCTGACCAAGAGACCCAGTACTTC. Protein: CASSFRADQETQYF. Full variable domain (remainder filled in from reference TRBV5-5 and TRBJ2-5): DAGVTQSPTHLIKTRGQQVTLRCSPISGHKSVSWYQQVLGQGPQFIFQYYEKEERGRGNFPDRFSARQFPNYSSELNVNALLLGDSALYLCASSFRADQETQYFGPGTRLLVL.